This TCR beta chain is from a study of blood T cell repertoires in COVID-19 (dated by TCRdb to about 2020). Turning to the overall study: The collaborator samples originated in the United States, Italy and Spain and spanned the acute and convalescent phases of COVID-19. The material from the prospective study consisted of cDNA or gDNA derived from T cells, B-cell-depleted T cells, or PBMCs. Subjects who had been exposed to COVID-19, were actively infected with it, or had recovered from it provided the deeply sampled blood TCRbeta repertoires that made up the dataset. The repertoires were made available in a free public database intended to serve as a resource for research on the immune response to SARS-CoV-2. Samples came from the ongoing ImmuneRACE study (first 160 participants) plus 1,254 subjects from 6 global collaborators. The sample metadata nearly always contained a de-identified subject ID, COVID-19 status, age in years and sex. Where available, HLA class I and class II types were taken from metadata supplied by the sample provider and were not determined by assay-based typing.

The paper's findings and limits, for the study overall: Clinical and demographic metadata were provided uncurated, with the amount varying by source and participant.

TCRbeta CDR3 regions were amplified from genomic DNA using the immunoSEQ Assay, a bias-controlled multiplex PCR. In the original analysis: The number of nucleated cells in each sample was estimated from the amplification of reference gene primers within the assay. To quantify the absolute abundance of each unique TCRbeta CDR3 rearrangement, sequence reads were collapsed and filtered. For each sample, productive Simpson clonality was calculated as the square root of Simpson's diversity index across productive rearrangements. TCRdb limited this immuneACCESS table to in-frame rearrangements with V and J called. A share of clones is missing; checked studies link under half to unresolved V genes, and the rest is unexplained. The DNA gave D and trimming, while V, J and clone size come from that table. For this sample there are 140,000 to 150,000 clones; around 80% appear just once. 5% to 7% of the sample is in the top ten clones.

V is cut back by 3 bases and J by 0 bases, with 5 bases in the junction unmatched. The CDR3 has 16 amino acids, counting the end cysteine and phenylalanine. Only the CDR3 DNA is retained, 48 bases long and in frame from the first base. For CDR1 and CDR2, the germline V gene (reference sequence) lists LGHDT and YNNKEL. As regards this clone: The antigen this receptor binds is unknown. Per-base quality was not reported, and no clone a single base away is much larger than it.

Participants in the prospective study were aged roughly 18 to 90 years, lived in under 30 United States geographic areas, and enrolled through a virtual design. To assign participants to cohorts, the prospective study relied on clinical history that participants themselves reported in a screening survey and a study questionnaire. ImmuneRACE Cohort 3 recovered participants were defined by two consecutive negative NP/OP PCR tests, healthcare professional clearance, or symptom resolution. In the prospective study, whole blood, serum and a nasopharyngeal or oropharyngeal swab were collected from each participant by mobile phlebotomists. Participants in the prospective study had the option to provide additional blood draws and questionnaires over an approximately 2-month period. Prospective study blood samples were shipped either frozen or at room temperature before DNA extraction.

The source material was PBMCs or T cells enriched from blood (not recorded which). The chain was built from TRBV3-1 (or the pseudogene TRBV3-2) and TRBJ1-2; 9 bases in the junction line up with TRBD1. The receptor comes from a woman between 45 and 60 years old who had recovered from COVID-19. CDR3 loop: CASSHWDRVTNYGYTF. In nucleotides, the sequence is TGTGCCAGCAGCCATTGGGACAGGGTTACTAACTATGGCTACACCTTC.